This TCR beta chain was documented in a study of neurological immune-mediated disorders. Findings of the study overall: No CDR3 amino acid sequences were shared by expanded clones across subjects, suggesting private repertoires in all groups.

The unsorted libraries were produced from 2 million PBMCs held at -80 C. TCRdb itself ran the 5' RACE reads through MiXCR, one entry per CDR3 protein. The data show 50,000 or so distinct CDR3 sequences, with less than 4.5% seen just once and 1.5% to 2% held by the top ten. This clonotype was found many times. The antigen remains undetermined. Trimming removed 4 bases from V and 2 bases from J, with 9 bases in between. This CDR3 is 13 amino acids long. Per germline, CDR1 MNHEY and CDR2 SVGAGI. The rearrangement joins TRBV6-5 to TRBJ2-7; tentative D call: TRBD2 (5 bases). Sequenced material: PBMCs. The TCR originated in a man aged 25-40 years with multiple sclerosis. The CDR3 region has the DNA TGTGCCAGCAGTTTACGGGGTCCCTACGAGCAGTACTTC. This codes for CASSLRGPYEQYF.